One TCR beta chain is described in this entry. No antigen is known for it. No per-base quality is available; no much larger clone lies one base away. This entry comes from a study of Ad26.COV2.S vaccination and SARS-CoV-2 variants (TCRdb year 2021). As for the study more broadly: Vaccine-arm donors were drawn from COV1001, a multicentre, randomized, double-blind, placebo-controlled phase I-IIa trial of Ad26.COV2.S in healthy adults. Dosing of Ad26.COV2.S was intramuscular, at either 5x10^10 or 1x10^11 viral particles, delivered as one shot or as two shots spaced 56 days apart. TCRbeta repertoire sequencing was used to assess the specificity and breadth of SARS-CoV-2-reactive T cell receptors after Ad26.COV2.S vaccination. A total of 32 samples were included in the TCR-sequenced set, comprising about 20 Ad26.COV2.S vaccine recipients, 5 placebo recipients and 8 SARS-CoV-2 convalescent individuals. Trial participants were randomized into five groups of five: low-dose or high-dose Ad26.COV2.S given once or twice, or placebo on both occasions. Throughout the experiments and outcome assessment, investigators stayed blinded to trial group allocation. The full study reports these points: Comparable non-spike TCR breadth was observed between vaccine and placebo recipients, consistent with only spike being contained in the vaccine. The study was not powered for comparison of responses between vaccine doses or regimens. The authors noted that the TCR breadth and depth analyses may have underestimated total T cell responses. After vaccination, substantial breadth of spike-specific CD8+ and CD4+ T cell responses was reported. Compared with placebo recipients, Ad26.COV2.S recipients showed higher spike-specific TCR breadth (P = 0.0014).

The treatment or condition label, read with the paper, signifies: about 20 received Ad26.COV2.S at low or high dose, single or two shots; roughly five received placebo; per-sample allocation not given. For vaccine and placebo recipients, repertoires were sequenced using samples collected on day 63 after the first injection. Between 29 July and 7 August 2020, Cohort 1b enrolled some 25 adults aged 18-55 years at one site in Boston, USA. Ad26.COV2.S was a replication-incompetent adenovirus type 26 vector that expressed a prefusion-stabilized SARS-CoV-2 spike protein derived from the original Wuhan strain. The immunoSEQ Assay was used to sequence TCRbeta CDR3 regions. After extraction, genomic DNA underwent amplification by bias-controlled multiplex PCR, followed by high-throughput sequencing. As for how the authors treated the data: To quantify the absolute abundance of every unique TCRbeta CDR3 region, sequences were collapsed and filtered. T cell fraction was estimated by normalizing TCRbeta template counts to usable DNA, which was measured by amplifying reference genes present in all nucleated cells. Repertoire TCRs were annotated as SARS-CoV-2-specific when V gene, CDR3 amino acid sequence and J gene were exactly matched to a known reactive TCR set. The reference SARS-CoV-2 TCR set was obtained from MIRA and was filtered for enrichment in COVID-19-positive ImmuneCODE repertoires, whereby public or cross-reactive TCRs were removed. Using the MIRA antigens, annotated TCRs were further analysed by specific ORF or by position within an ORF. Depth was the summed frequency of annotated unique rearrangements, while breadth was defined as annotated unique rearrangements over total unique productive rearrangements. Group comparisons of TCR breadth used two-sided Wilcoxon rank-sum tests. Sourced from immuneACCESS, this table was stored by TCRdb with only in-frame sequences that have V and J called. A share of the clones is absent; for the studies checked, an unresolved V gene accounts for under half, and the remainder has no known explanation. The DNA gave D and trimming, while V, J and clone size come from that table. The sample has hundreds of thousands of clones on record, around nine tenths of them singletons. The biggest ten clones account for 12% of the sample.

The germline V gene (reference sequence) sets CDR1 to GTSNPN and CDR2 to SVGIG. V is trimmed back by 5 bases and J by 0 bases, and the junction contains 6 bases that no gene match accounts for. From cysteine to phenylalanine, the CDR3 is 16 amino acids long. The sequence is cut down to CDR3 DNA, 48 bases in frame from base 1. This TCR was recovered from a person aged 18-60 years who received the Ad26.COV2.S COVID-19 vaccine or a placebo. The sequenced sample was peripheral blood, obtained in a trial of Ad26.COV2.S vaccine versus placebo. Recombination linked TRBV30 to TRBJ2-6, with 8 junctional bases fitting TRBD1. CDR3 protein: CAWGKDRVSGANVLTF. The nucleotides are TGTGCCTGGGGAAAGGACAGGGTCTCTGGGGCCAACGTCCTGACTTTC.